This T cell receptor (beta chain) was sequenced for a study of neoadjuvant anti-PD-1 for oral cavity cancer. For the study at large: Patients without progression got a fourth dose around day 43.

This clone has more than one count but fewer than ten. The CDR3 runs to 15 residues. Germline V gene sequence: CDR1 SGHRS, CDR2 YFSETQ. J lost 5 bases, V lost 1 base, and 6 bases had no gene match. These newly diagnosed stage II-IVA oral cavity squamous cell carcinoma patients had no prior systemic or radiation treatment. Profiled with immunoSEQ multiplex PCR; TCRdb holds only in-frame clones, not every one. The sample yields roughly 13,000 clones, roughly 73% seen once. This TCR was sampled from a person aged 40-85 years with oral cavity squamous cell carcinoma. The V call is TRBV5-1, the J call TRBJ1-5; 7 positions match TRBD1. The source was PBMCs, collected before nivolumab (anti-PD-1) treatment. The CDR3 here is CASSLSDRVDQPQHF. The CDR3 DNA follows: TGCGCCAGCAGCTTGTCAGACAGGGTGGATCAGCCCCAGCATTTT.